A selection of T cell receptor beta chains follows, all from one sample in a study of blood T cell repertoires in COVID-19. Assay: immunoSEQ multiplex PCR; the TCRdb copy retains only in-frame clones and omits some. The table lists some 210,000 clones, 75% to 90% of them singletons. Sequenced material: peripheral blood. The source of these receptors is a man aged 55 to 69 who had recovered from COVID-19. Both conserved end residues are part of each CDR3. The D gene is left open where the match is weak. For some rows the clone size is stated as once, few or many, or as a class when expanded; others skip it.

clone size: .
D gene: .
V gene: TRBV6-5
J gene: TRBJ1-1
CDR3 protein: CASSRYSGTEAFF
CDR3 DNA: TGTGCCAGCAGTCGCTACTCGGGCACTGAAGCTTTCTTT

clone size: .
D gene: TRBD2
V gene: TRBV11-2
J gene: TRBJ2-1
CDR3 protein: CASSLVSSGGYNEQFF
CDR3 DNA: TGTGCCAGCAGCTTAGTATCGAGCGGGGGTTACAATGAGCAGTTCTTC

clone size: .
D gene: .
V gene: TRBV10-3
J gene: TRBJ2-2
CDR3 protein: CAISERQGKVLGTGELFF
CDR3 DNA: TGTGCCATCAGTGAGCGGCAGGGCAAGGTTTTGGGAACCGGGGAGCTGTTTTTT

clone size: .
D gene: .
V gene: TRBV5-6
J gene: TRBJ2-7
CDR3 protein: CASSRTILAWEQYF
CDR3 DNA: TGTGCCAGCAGCCGGACGATTTTAGCGTGGGAGCAGTACTTC

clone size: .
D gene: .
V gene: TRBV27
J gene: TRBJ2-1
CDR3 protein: CASSKPLVNEQFF
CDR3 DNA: TGTGCCAGCAGTAAACCACTAGTCAATGAGCAGTTCTTC

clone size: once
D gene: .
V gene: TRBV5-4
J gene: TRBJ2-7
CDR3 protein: CASSSTPIQGAYEQYF
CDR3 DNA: TGTGCCAGCAGCTCGACGCCGATACAGGGTGCCTACGAGCAGTACTTC

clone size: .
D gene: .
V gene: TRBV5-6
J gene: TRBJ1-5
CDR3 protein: CASSLDGRQPQHF
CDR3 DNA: TGTGCCAGCAGCTTGGACGGGAGACAGCCCCAGCATTTT

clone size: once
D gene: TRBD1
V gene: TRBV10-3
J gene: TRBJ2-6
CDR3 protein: CAIRDTGEGDSGANVLTF
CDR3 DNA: TGTGCCATCAGAGATACAGGGGAAGGCGATTCTGGGGCCAACGTCCTGACTTTC

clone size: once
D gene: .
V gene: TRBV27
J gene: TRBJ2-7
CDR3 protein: CASSLREASYEQYF
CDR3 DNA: TGTGCCAGCAGTTTAAGAGAGGCGTCATACGAGCAGTACTTC

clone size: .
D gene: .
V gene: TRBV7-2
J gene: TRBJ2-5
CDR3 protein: CASARGQSETQYF
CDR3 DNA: TGTGCCAGCGCCAGAGGACAGTCGGAGACCCAGTACTTC

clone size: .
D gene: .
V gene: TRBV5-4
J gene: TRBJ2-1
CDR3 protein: CASSFIGRQEQFF
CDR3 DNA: TGTGCCAGCAGCTTTATAGGACGACAGGAGCAGTTCTTC

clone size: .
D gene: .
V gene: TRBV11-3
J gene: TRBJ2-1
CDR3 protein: CASSYGGLDEQFF
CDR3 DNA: TGTGCCAGCAGTTACGGCGGTTTGGATGAGCAGTTCTTC

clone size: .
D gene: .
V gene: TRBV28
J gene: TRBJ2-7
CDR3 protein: CASSPPDWSSYEQYF
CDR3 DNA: TGTGCCAGCAGTCCCCCTGACTGGTCCTCCTACGAGCAGTACTTC

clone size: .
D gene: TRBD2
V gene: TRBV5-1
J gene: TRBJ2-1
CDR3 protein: CASSLTSGRVLYNEQFF
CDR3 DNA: TGCGCCAGCAGCTTGACTAGCGGGAGGGTACTCTACAATGAGCAGTTCTTC

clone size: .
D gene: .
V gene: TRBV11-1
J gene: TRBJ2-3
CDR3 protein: CASSLERSFTSDTQYF
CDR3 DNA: TGTGCCAGCAGCTTAGAGCGTAGCTTCACTTCAGATACGCAGTATTTT

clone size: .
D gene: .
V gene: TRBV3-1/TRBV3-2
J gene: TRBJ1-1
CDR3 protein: CASSQGLGRTFEAFF
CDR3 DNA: TGTGCCAGCAGCCAAGGTTTGGGGAGGACATTTGAAGCTTTCTTT

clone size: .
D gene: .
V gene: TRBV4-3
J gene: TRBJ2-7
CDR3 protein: CASSPQLGLREQYF
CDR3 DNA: TGCGCCAGCAGCCCCCAACTAGGACTGCGAGAGCAGTACTTC

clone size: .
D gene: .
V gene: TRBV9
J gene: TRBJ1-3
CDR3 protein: CASSVAPEFSGNTIYF
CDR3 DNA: TGTGCCAGCAGCGTAGCTCCGGAGTTCTCTGGAAACACCATATATTTT

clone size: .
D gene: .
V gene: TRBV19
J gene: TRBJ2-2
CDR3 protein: CASSPRGNTGELFF
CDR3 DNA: TGTGCCAGTAGTCCCCGCGGCAACACCGGGGAGCTGTTTTTT

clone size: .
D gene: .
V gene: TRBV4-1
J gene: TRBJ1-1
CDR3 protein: CASSQDGGGRTEAFF
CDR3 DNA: TGCGCCAGCAGCCAAGATGGAGGAGGGAGGACTGAAGCTTTCTTT

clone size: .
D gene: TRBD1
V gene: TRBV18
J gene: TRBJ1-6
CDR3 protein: CASSPQTGGSSPLHF
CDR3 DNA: TGTGCCAGCTCACCACAGACAGGGGGCTCTTCACCCCTCCACTTT

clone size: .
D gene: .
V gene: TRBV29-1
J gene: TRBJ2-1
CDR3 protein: CSCGLESNEQFF
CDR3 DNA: TGCAGCTGCGGGTTAGAGAGCAATGAGCAGTTCTTC

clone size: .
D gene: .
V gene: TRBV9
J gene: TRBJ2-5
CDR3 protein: CASSVGAATIQETQYF
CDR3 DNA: TGTGCCAGCAGCGTAGGGGCAGCCACGATCCAAGAGACCCAGTACTTC

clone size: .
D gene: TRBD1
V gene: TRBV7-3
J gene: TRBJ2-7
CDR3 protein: CASSFDRGGEQYF
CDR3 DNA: TGTGCCAGCAGCTTTGACAGGGGGGGAGAGCAGTACTTC

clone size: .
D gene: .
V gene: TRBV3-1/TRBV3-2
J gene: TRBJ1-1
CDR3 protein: CASSPRNTEAFF
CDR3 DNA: TGTGCCAGCAGCCCCCGGAACACTGAAGCTTTCTTT

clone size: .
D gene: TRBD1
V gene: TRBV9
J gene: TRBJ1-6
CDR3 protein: CASSLSLDRVNSPLHF
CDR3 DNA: TGTGCCAGCAGCCTCTCCCTCGACAGGGTTAATTCACCCCTCCACTTT

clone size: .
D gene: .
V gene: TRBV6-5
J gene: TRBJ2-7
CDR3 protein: CASSPTGYEQYF
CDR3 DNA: TGTGCCAGCAGCCCGACGGGCTACGAGCAGTACTTC

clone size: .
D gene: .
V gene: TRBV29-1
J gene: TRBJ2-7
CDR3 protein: CSVGDYEQYF
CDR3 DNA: TGCAGCGTAGGGGACTACGAGCAGTACTTC

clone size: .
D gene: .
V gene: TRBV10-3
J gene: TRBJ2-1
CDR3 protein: CAISETTQEQFF
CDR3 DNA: TGTGCCATCAGTGAGACTACCCAAGAGCAGTTCTTC

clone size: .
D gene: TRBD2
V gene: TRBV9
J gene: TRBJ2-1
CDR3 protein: CASSGGLAGYNEQFF
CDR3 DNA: TGTGCCAGCAGCGGGGGACTAGCAGGTTACAATGAGCAGTTCTTC

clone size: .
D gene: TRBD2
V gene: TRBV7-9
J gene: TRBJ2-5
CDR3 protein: CASSLTGTSQETQYF
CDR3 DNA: TGTGCCAGCAGCTTAACAGGGACTAGCCAAGAGACCCAGTACTTC

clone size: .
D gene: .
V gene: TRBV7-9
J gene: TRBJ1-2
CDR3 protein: CASSLQGGNYGYTF
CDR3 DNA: TGTGCCAGCAGCTTGCAGGGCGGTAACTATGGCTACACCTTC

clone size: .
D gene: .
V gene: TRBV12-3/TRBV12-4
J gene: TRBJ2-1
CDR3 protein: CASSLEGDEQFF
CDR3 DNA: TGTGCCAGCAGTTTAGAGGGGGATGAGCAGTTCTTC

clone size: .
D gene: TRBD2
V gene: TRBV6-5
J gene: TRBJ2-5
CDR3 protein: CASSLAGPGETQYF
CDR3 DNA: TGTGCCAGCAGTTTAGCGGGACCAGGGGAGACCCAGTACTTC

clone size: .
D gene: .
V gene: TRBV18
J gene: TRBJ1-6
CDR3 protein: CASMSSYNSPLHF
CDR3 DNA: TGTGCCAGCATGAGCTCCTATAATTCACCCCTCCACTTT

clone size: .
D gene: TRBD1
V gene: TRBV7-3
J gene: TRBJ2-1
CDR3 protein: CASSPRQGGYNEQFF
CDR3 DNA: TGTGCCAGCAGCCCACGACAGGGGGGGTACAATGAGCAGTTCTTC

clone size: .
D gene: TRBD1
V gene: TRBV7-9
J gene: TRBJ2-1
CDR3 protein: CASSRGQGGYNEQFF
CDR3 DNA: TGTGCCAGCAGCCGGGGACAGGGAGGCTACAATGAGCAGTTCTTC

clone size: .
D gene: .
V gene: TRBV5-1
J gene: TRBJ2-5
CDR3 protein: CASSSNQETQYF
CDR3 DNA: TGCGCCAGCAGTTCTAACCAAGAGACCCAGTACTTC

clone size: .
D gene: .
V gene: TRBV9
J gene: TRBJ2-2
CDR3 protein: CASSTRTLSTGELFF
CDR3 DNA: TGTGCCAGCAGCACCCGGACTTTGTCCACCGGGGAGCTGTTTTTT

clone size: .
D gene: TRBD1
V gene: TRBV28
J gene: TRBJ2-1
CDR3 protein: CASSPLEQGYNEQFF
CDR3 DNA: TGTGCCAGCAGTCCCCTTGAACAGGGGTACAATGAGCAGTTCTTC

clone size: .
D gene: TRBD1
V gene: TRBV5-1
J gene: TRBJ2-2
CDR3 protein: CASSPRTGVSTGELFF
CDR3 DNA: TGCGCCAGCAGCCCTCGGACAGGGGTGAGCACCGGGGAGCTGTTTTTT

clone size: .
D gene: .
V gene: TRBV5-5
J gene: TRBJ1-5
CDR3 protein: CASSPVGGQPQHF
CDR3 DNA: TGTGCCAGCAGCCCGGTGGGGGGGCAGCCCCAGCATTTT

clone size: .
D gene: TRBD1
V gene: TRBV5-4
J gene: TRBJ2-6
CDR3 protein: CASSSTGAGANVLTF
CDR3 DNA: TGTGCCAGCAGCTCGACAGGGGCTGGGGCCAACGTCCTGACTTTC

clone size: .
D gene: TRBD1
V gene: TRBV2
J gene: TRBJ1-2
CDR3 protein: CASRGTGIGYTF
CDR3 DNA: TGTGCCAGCAGGGGGACAGGGATTGGCTACACCTTC

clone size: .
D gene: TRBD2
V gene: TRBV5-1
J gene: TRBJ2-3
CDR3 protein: CASSSGGGAGQDTQYF
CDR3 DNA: TGCGCCAGCAGCTCTGGCGGGGGAGCCGGGCAAGATACGCAGTATTTT

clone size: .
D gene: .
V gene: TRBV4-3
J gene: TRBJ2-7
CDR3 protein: CASSQDPARDYEQYF
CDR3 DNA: TGCGCCAGCAGCCAAGATCCCGCTCGAGACTACGAGCAGTACTTC

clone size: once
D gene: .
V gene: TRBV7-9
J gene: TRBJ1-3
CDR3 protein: CASIGGEISGNTIYF
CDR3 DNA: TGTGCCAGCATCGGGGGGGAGATCTCTGGAAACACCATATATTTT

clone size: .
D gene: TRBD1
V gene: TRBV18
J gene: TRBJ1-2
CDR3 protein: CASSEGQGRNYGYTF
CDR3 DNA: TGTGCCAGCTCGGAGGGACAGGGCCGTAACTATGGCTACACCTTC

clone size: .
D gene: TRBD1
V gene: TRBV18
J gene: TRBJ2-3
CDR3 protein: CASSQTGGTDTQYF
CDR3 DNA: TGTGCCAGCTCACAAACAGGGGGCACAGATACGCAGTATTTT

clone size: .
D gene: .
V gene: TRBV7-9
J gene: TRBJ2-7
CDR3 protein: CASSLGGDSYEQYF
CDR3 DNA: TGTGCCAGCAGCTTAGGGGGGGACAGCTACGAGCAGTACTTC

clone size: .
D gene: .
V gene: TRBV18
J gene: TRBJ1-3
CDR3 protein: CASSPPTGPSSGNTIYF
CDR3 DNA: TGTGCCAGCTCACCACCGACAGGCCCGAGCTCTGGAAACACCATATATTTT